This T cell receptor beta chain was retrieved from a study of shared clonotypes between healthy human individuals. Study details: Per donor, three plates held CD4 naive cells, three held CD4 memory, two held CD8 naive and one held CD8 memory.

The CDR3 length is 12 residues. V was clipped by 5 bases and J by 2 bases, with 7 bases between them. Germline CDR1 is LNHDA and CDR2 is SQIVND (reference sequence). The method was immunoSEQ multiplex PCR; TCRdb's version includes in-frame clones alone and lacks a portion of them. The profile shows 2 million to 3 million clones, approximately 92% of them singletons. Sample: naive CD4+ T cells sorted from blood. Specified subset: CD45RA+ positively selected. This chain uses TRBV19 with TRBJ2-7; the D is unclear. This receptor was identified in a man aged 18-30 years in good health. The CDR3 sequence is CASSALTYEQYF. The CDR3 nucleotides are TGTGCCAGTAGTGCCCTAACCTACGAGCAGTACTTC.